What follows are 24 T cell receptor beta chains derived from one specimen sequenced in a study of shared clonotypes between healthy human individuals. Positive CCR7 selection of CD45RO-negative cells yielded the naive CD8 cells, and terminally differentiated effector memory CD45RA+ cells were excluded. TCRdb keeps only in-frame clones here, not all; method: immunoSEQ multiplex PCR. The data hold more than 2 million clones, with approximately 94% observed a single time. The sequenced sample consisted of naive CD8+ T cells sorted from blood. The receptors come from a young man in good health.

This clone was detected once. This chain joins TRBV6-1 and TRBJ1-2; the match to TRBD1 covers 7 bases. The CDR3 length is 13 residues. J gave up 8 bases and V 2 bases, and 5 bases lay outside the gene matches. Germline V gives CDR1 MNHNS, CDR2 SASEGT. The CDR3 is CASSELGGGGYTF. Written as DNA, the CDR3 is TGTGCCAGCAGTGAACTAGGAGGGGGCGGCTACACCTTC.

This chain joins TRBV15 and TRBJ2-3; D call uncertain. The length of the CDR3 is 14 residues. Germline values: CDR1 LNHNV, CDR2 YYDKDF (reference sequence). V lost 5 bases and J lost 3, with 12 bases in between. The CDR3 bases are TGTGCCACCAGCCTCCCCGGGCCGACAGATACGCAGTATTTT. Encoded protein: CATSLPGPTDTQYF.

CDR3 amino acids: CAISGQGNTEAFF. For the CDR3, the DNA is TGTGCCATCAGTGGACAGGGGAACACTGAAGCTTTCTTT. The chain combines TRBV10-3 with TRBJ1-1; 7 nucleotides align to TRBD1. CDR3 length: 13 residues. V lost 4 bases to trimming and J lost 1 base; unmatched junction nucleotides: 0. Germline V gene data show CDR1 as ENHRY and CDR2 as SYGVKD.

V and J are TRBV27 and TRBJ2-5, with D hard to call. The CDR3 runs to 14 residues. Looked up from germline, CDR1 is MNHEY and CDR2 is SMNVEV (reference sequence). The V gene lost 5 bases and the J gene lost 5 bases, with 15 bases spanning the gap. The CDR3 nucleotides are TGTGCCAGCAGTGGTACGGTTTTTGGGGAGACCCAGTACTTC. It encodes CASSGTVFGETQYF.

The chain has TRBV10-3 and TRBJ2-7; D may correspond to TRBD1 or TRBD2 (5 bases each). The CDR3 contains 13 residues. Trimming cost V 2 bases and J 4 bases, with 9 bases left between them. Germline V gives CDR1 ENHRY, CDR2 SYGVKD. CDR3 in DNA: TGTGCCATCAGTGAGGGGGACCAATACGAGCAGTACTTC. Translation: CAISEGDQYEQYF.

The chain has TRBV11-2 and TRBJ1-5; tentative D call: TRBD1 (5 bases). V gave up 2 bases and J gave up 5 bases, with 13 bases separating them. The length of the CDR3 is 15 residues. Per the germline V gene, CDR1 is SGHAT and CDR2 is FQNNGV. CDR3 amino acids: CASSLTPGYDQPQHF. The CDR3 DNA is TGTGCCAGCAGCTTAACTCCAGGGTACGATCAGCCCCAGCATTTT.

V and J are TRBV23-1 and TRBJ1-1; 7 nucleotides line up with TRBD1. TRBV23-1 qualifies as an ORF whose function is uncertain. V shed 6 bases, J shed 1 base, and the junction held 5 bases outside the gene matches. This CDR3 comprises 14 residues. The CDR3 sequence: CASRGGQPNTEAFF. Here the CDR3 DNA reads TGCGCCAGCAGAGGGGGACAGCCGAACACTGAAGCTTTCTTT.

With respect to this clone: Other DNA sequences from this sample encode an identical CDR3 as well. The J gene is TRBJ1-2, the V gene TRBV4-1; D is unresolved. The CDR3 runs 15 residues. Germline CDR1 reads MGHRA; CDR2 reads YSYEKL. The ends were cut back, 3 bases at V and 3 bases at J, with 14 bases in the middle. CDR3 residues: CASSQDSSDHYGYTF. The CDR3 DNA is TGCGCCAGCAGCCAGGATTCGTCAGACCACTATGGCTACACCTTC.

The chain combines TRBV4-2 with TRBJ2-5; D gene unclear. In germline, CDR1 is LGHNA, CDR2 YNFKEQ. CDR3 length: 13 amino acids. The V and J ends lost 4 bases and 1 base respectively, with 7 bases between them. CDR3 region: CASSPPGQETQYF. In DNA form, the CDR3 reads TGTGCCAGCAGCCCTCCGGGCCAAGAGACCCAGTACTTC.

The chain recombines TRBV11-2 with TRBJ2-7; perhaps TRBD1 as D (6 bases). This CDR3 has 14 amino acids. V lost 5 bases to trimming and J lost 2 bases, with 13 bases between them. Germline V gives CDR1 SGHAT, CDR2 FQNNGV. The CDR3 nucleotides read TGTGCCAGCAGCCTCCCGTCAGGGGCCTACGAGCAGTACTTC. This gives the protein CASSLPSGAYEQYF. The whole variable domain, remainder taken from reference TRBV11-2 and TRBJ2-7, is EAGVAQSPRYKIIEKRQSVAFWCNPISGHATLYWYQQILGQGPKLLIQFQNNGVVDDSQLPKDRFSAERLKGVDSTLKIQPAKLEDSAVYLCASSLPSGAYEQYFGPGTRLTVT.

The V and J genes are TRBV12-2 and TRBJ2-1; TRBD1, the D gene given by the table, was not confirmed from the DNA. TRBV12-2 has pseudogene status. The CDR3 covers 16 residues. CDR3 residues: CASRLVLDKGYNEQFF. The DNA of the CDR3 is TGTGCAAGTCGCTTAGTATTGGACAAGGGCTACAATGAGCAGTTCTTC.

The V call is TRBV21-1, the J call TRBJ2-7; TRBD1 was called by the table and not checked on the DNA. TRBV21-1 is flagged as a pseudogene. This CDR3 has 14 amino acids. CDR3 sequence reads: CASSVRDTGNEQYF. In nucleotides, the CDR3 is TGTGCCAGCAGCGTCCGGGACACCGGAAACGAGCAGTACTTC.

This chain joins TRBV7-9 and TRBJ1-1, with D perhaps matching TRBD1 (6 bases). CDR1 and CDR2 from the germline V gene are SEHNR and FQNEAQ (reference sequence). V lost 4 bases and J lost 0, with 12 bases in between. The CDR3 runs 15 residues. The CDR3 DNA is TGTGCCAGCAGCTCCCGGACAGCCTTGAACACTGAAGCTTTCTTT. Protein: CASSSRTALNTEAFF.

This clone was counted a few times. The CDR3 nucleotides are TGCGCCAGCAGCCAAGACGCCGAGACAGATACGCAGTATTTT. Its translation: CASSQDAETDTQYF. This chain uses TRBV4-1 with TRBJ2-3; no reliable D call. The germline V and J ends were trimmed by 0 bases and 3 bases, with 7 bases remaining between them. Germline lookup yields CDR1 MGHRA and CDR2 YSYEKL. There are 14 residues in the CDR3.

The chain joins TRBV6-5 to TRBJ2-7; 8 bases match TRBD1. CDR1 MNHEY and CDR2 SVGAGI come from the germline V gene. After removal of 6 bases from V and 7 bases from J, the junction contained 11 bases not matched to a gene. CDR3 length: 14 residues. CDR3 amino acids: CASSPTGVVGEQYF. CDR3 sequence (DNA): TGTGCCAGCAGCCCGACAGGGGTCGTGGGGGAGCAGTACTTC.

This clone appeared a single time. The chain employs TRBV4-3 and TRBJ2-1; 14 bases agree with TRBD2. The CDR3 loop spans 15 amino acids. Germline CDR1 LGHNA, CDR2 YSLEER. Germline trimming cut 6 bases from V and 7 bases from J; bases unmatched to any gene: 5. The DNA for the CDR3 is TGCGCCAGCAGACTCGGACTAGCGGGAGGAAATGAGCAGTTCTTC. Protein: CASRLGLAGGNEQFF.

The V call is TRBV6-5, the J call TRBJ1-2; maybe TRBD1 (6 bases). CDR3 length: 15 residues. The V end was cut by 2 bases, the J end by 2 bases, with 12 bases between. Germline V gives CDR1 MNHEY, CDR2 SVGAGI. CDR3 DNA sequence: TGTGCCAGCAGTTACGGTGGGGGCGCGAACTATGGCTACACCTTC. Translated, it gives CASSYGGGANYGYTF.

Here the CDR3 DNA reads TGTGCCAGCAGCCAATCCCCTGGGGAGCTGTTTTTT. This translates into CASSQSPGELFF. The V and J genes are TRBV16 and TRBJ2-2; D gene unclear. This CDR3 is 12 amino acids long. V gave up 0 bases and J gave up 8 bases, with 4 bases separating them. Germline V gene data show CDR1 as KGHSY and CDR2 as FQNENV.

The rearrangement joins TRBV28 to TRBJ2-7; the match to TRBD1 covers 9 bases. J lost 4 bases, V lost 7 bases, and 17 bases had no gene match. CDR1 is MDHEN and CDR2 is SYDVKM in the germline V gene. The CDR3 has 17 residues. CDR3 loop: CASKAIGATGGSYEQYF. CDR3 nucleotide sequence: TGTGCCAGCAAGGCTATTGGCGCAACAGGGGGCAGTTACGAGCAGTACTTC.

The V and J genes are TRBV25-1 and TRBJ2-7; possibly TRBD1 or TRBD2 for D (5 bases each). Between the trimmed V and J ends, which lost 2 bases and 1 base, there was a span of 12 bases. Germline CDR1 reads MGHDK; CDR2 reads SYGVNS. The CDR3 length is 15 residues. The CDR3 DNA sequence: TGTGCCAGCAGTGAAGGTTACGGGACGTCCTACGAGCAGTACTTC. Encoded protein: CASSEGYGTSYEQYF.

V gene TRBV10-2 combines with J gene TRBJ2-3; D possibly corresponds to TRBD2 (5 bases). V lost 6 bases and J lost 2, with 9 bases in between. CDR1 is WSHSY, CDR2 SAAADI, per germline. The CDR3 length is 13 residues. CDR3 amino acids: CASRDSTTDTQYF. As DNA, the CDR3 is TGCGCCAGCAGGGACTCGACCACAGATACGCAGTATTTT.

V usage is TRBV6-5 and J usage is TRBJ2-1, with TRBD1 identical over 7 bases. CDR1 MNHEY and CDR2 SVGAGI come from the germline V gene. The V segment lost 6 bases and the J segment 9 bases; nucleotides outside the gene matches: 8. The CDR3 spans 13 residues. Here the CDR3 DNA reads TGTGCCAGCAGCCTCGGGACAGTCGGTGAGCAGTTCTTC. Translating it yields CASSLGTVGEQFF.

The V and J genes are TRBV6-1 and TRBJ2-5, with 8 bases that match TRBD1. The J call may be in error: the DNA end matches TRBJ2-7 better. The CDR3 runs to 14 residues. Per the germline V gene, CDR1 is MNHNS and CDR2 is SASEGT. CDR3 in DNA: TGTGCCAGCAGTGGACAGGGGATGAGCTACGAGCAGTACTTC. This gives the protein CASSGQGMSYEQYF.

The V gene is TRBV6-1, the J gene TRBJ1-6; D is unresolved. The germline gives CDR1 MNHNS, CDR2 SASEGT. V was pared by 2 bases and J by 8 bases, with 7 bases between. The CDR3 is 13 amino acids. CDR3 DNA sequence: TGTGCCAGCAGTGAAACGGGATATTCACCCCTCCACTTT. Amino acids: CASSETGYSPLHF.